The clone carrying this TCR beta chain occurred a few times. The antigen is unknown. Time point noted: week 5, during vaccination. What each vaccine dose contained was 300 ug of mutant IDH1 20-mer peptide, accompanied by topical imiquimod. These data are taken from a study of a mutant IDH1 vaccine in newly diagnosed glioma. Background on the study: The initiation of vaccination occurred 4-6 weeks after radiotherapy alone, or with temozolomide cycles.

Sequencing was performed with immunoSEQ multiplex PCR; in TCRdb, only in-frame clones are kept and a portion is missing. The data show 39,000 or so clones, 78% seen once. The source was PBMCs, collected from a glioma patient whose treatment included an IDH1 peptide vaccine. The receptor comes from a man aged 40-49 years with glioma.

As DNA, the CDR3 is TGTGCCAGCAGCCCGAGACAGGGGGCAGATACGCAGTATTTT. Its translation is CASSPRQGADTQYF. The gene calls are TRBV9 and TRBJ2-3, with 9 nucleotides matching TRBD1. This CDR3 region has 14 residues. V shed 4 bases and J 4 bases; nucleotides not matched to a gene: 4. The germline gives CDR1 SGDLS, CDR2 YYNGEE.